The clone carrying this T cell receptor beta chain was detected ten times or more. Antigen unknown. This specimen comes from a study of identical twins. Findings of the study overall: Zero-insertion analyses were open to partial confounding by invariant MAIT and iNKT cells. In monozygotic twins, models underestimated the sharing of out-of-frame TCR alpha. Beta clonotypes that were abundant in cord blood contained fewer insertions, a pattern absent from memory repertoires.

V lost 9 bases and J lost 9; bases outside the gene matches: 11. The CDR3 has 13 amino acids. Germline V gene lookup returns CDR1 SNHLY and CDR2 FYNNEI. Everyone who gave samples was a healthy Caucasian. MiXCR, applied by TCRdb to the 5' RACE reads, yields one record per CDR3 protein. The sample consists of hundreds of thousands of distinct CDR3 sequences, less than 9% of them appearing once. The sample also formed part of further work on yellow fever vaccine responses in identical twins.

The sequence came from a woman between 18 and 29 years old in good health. The chain carries TRBV2 and TRBJ2-1; 7 nucleotides align to TRBD2. Specimen: memory (CD45RO+) T cells sorted from blood. The CDR3 nucleotides read TGTGCCAGTAAGGGACTACCGGGCAGTGAGCAGTTCTTC. It encodes CASKGLPGSEQFF.